Each of the 24 T cell receptor beta chains below was sequenced from the same sample in a study of control samples from healthy donors and cancer patients. Some clones are missing from TCRdb's copy, which holds only in-frame ones; the method was immunoSEQ multiplex PCR. The data show over 75,000 clones, just under 85% seen once. Specimen: blood. The receptors shown here come from a man in his thirties or forties in good health.

In this sample, this clone turned up many times. This rearrangement joins TRBV30 to TRBJ1-6; D uncertain. Between the trimmed V and J ends, which lost 2 bases and 14 bases, there was a span of 13 bases. The germline V gene has CDR1 GTSNPN and CDR2 SVGIG (reference sequence). The CDR3 totals 12 residues. The CDR3 region is CAWSTDRVTLHF. CDR3 in DNA: TGTGCCTGGAGTACCGACCGCGTAACCCTCCACTTT.

The chain carries TRBV10-3 and TRBJ2-3, with 14 positions matching TRBD2. After removal of 6 bases from V and 1 base from J, the junction contained 6 bases not matched to a gene. The CDR3 has 17 residues. The V gene's germline CDR1 is ENHRY and CDR2 SYGVKD. DNA for the CDR3: TGTGCCATCAGGACTAGCGGGGGGGCGTACCGCACAGATACGCAGTATTTT. This codes for CAIRTSGGAYRTDTQYF.

The rearrangement joins TRBV2 to TRBJ2-7; 8 bases match TRBD2. This CDR3 has 15 residues. CDR1 is SNHLY, CDR2 FYNNEI, per germline. The J segment lost 4 bases and the V segment lost 5 bases, leaving 10 bases of the junction unmatched. CDR3 region: CASSQRGGETYEQYF. CDR3 nucleotides: TGTGCCAGCAGTCAACGGGGGGGCGAAACGTACGAGCAGTACTTC.

The chain links TRBV7-3 to TRBJ2-3; 7 nucleotides agree with TRBD1. CDR3 length: 15 amino acids. The germline V gene encodes CDR1 SGHTA and CDR2 FQGTGA. V lost 1 base, J lost 3 bases, and 4 bases stayed unmatched. CDR3 sequence: CASSLIRGRTDTQYF. For the CDR3, the DNA is TGTGCCAGCAGCTTAATTAGGGGGCGGACAGATACGCAGTATTTT.

V is TRBV30 and J is TRBJ2-7; no firm D call. In germline, CDR1 is GTSNPN, CDR2 SVGIG (reference sequence). The CDR3 runs 12 residues. Trimming removed 2 bases at V and 9 bases at J, with 14 bases between. The CDR3 DNA is TGTGCCTGGAGTCCGAAAATGGAACGGCAGTACTTC. It encodes CAWSPKMERQYF.

The genes are TRBV19 and TRBJ1-6; no reliable D call. The CDR3 loop spans 14 amino acids. Trimming shortened V by 3 bases and J by 6 bases, and 9 bases separated the two germline ends. CDR1 LNHDA and CDR2 SQIVND come from the germline V gene (reference sequence). The CDR3 nucleotides read TGTGCCAGTAGTATTCTCCACAGTAATTCACCCCTCCACTTT. Its protein is CASSILHSNSPLHF.

V is TRBV19 and J is TRBJ2-2; 8 bases are a match to TRBD1. The CDR3 runs 14 residues. The germline V gene has CDR1 LNHDA and CDR2 SQIVND (reference sequence). V was pared by 5 bases and J by 4 bases, with 3 bases of the junction left unmatched. In DNA form, the CDR3 reads TGTGCCAGTAGTTGGGACAGGCGCACCGGGGAGCTGTTTTTT. Translated, it gives CASSWDRRTGELFF.

J is TRBJ1-5 and V is TRBV19; D not resolved. The CDR3 is 13 amino acids. Germline CDR1 is LNHDA and CDR2 is SQIVND (reference sequence). Trimming removed 3 bases at V and 4 bases at J, with 7 bases between. The DNA of the CDR3 is TGTGCCAGTAGTATCTCAGAAAATCAGCCCCAGCATTTT. Protein product: CASSISENQPQHF. Full variable domain (missing parts from reference TRBV19 and TRBJ1-5): DGGITQSPKYLFRKEGQNVTLSCEQNLNHDAMYWYRQDPGQGLRLIYYSQIVNDFQKGDIAEGYSVSREKKESFPLTVTSAQKNPTAFYLCASSISENQPQHFGDGTRLSIL.

This chain links TRBV7-9 with TRBJ1-2, with D possibly TRBD1 on 6 matching bases. Germline CDR1 reads SEHNR; CDR2 reads FQNEAQ (reference sequence). This CDR3 comprises 13 residues. The germline V and J ends were trimmed by 0 bases and 8 bases, with 10 bases remaining between them. The CDR3 protein is CASSLAGARGYTF. In DNA, the CDR3 is TGTGCCAGCAGCTTAGCGGGGGCGCGGGGCTACACCTTC.

This CDR3 reads CASSLVGGWSYEQYF. The DNA for the CDR3 is TGTGCCAGCAGCTTAGTAGGGGGCTGGTCCTACGAGCAGTACTTC. The J gene is TRBJ2-7, the V gene TRBV11-2; 7 bases are a match to TRBD1. The junction had 4 bases not matched to a gene; V was cut back by 1 base and J by 1 base. The length of the CDR3 is 15 residues. The germline V gene has CDR1 SGHAT and CDR2 FQNNGV.

In the case of this clone: The sample holds other DNA sequences that translate to the same CDR3. This chain joins TRBV12-3 or TRBV12-4 and TRBJ1-5; 7 nucleotides line up with TRBD1. The CDR3 spans 13 residues. The V gene end was trimmed by 6 bases and the J gene end by 7 bases; junction bases not matched to a gene: 6. CDR3 loop: CASRRTGDQPQHF. In nucleotides, the CDR3 is TGTGCCAGCAGACGAACAGGGGACCAGCCCCAGCATTTT.

The rearrangement joins TRBV5-1 to TRBJ2-7; 7 bases are shared with TRBD2. Per germline, CDR1 SGHRS and CDR2 YFSETQ. The CDR3 is 16 residues long. V lost 0 bases to trimming and J lost 4 bases; unmatched junction nucleotides: 10. The CDR3 DNA reads TGCGCCAGCAGCTTGGCCGAAGCGGGACGGAGGTACGAGCAGTACTTC. This encodes CASSLAEAGRRYEQYF.

The chain couples TRBV6-5 to TRBJ2-3; D gene unclear. With 4 bases removed from V and 9 bases from J, the gap between germline ends came to 8 bases. CDR1 and CDR2 (germline): MNHEY, SVGAGI. This CDR3 spans 11 amino acids. CDR3 in amino acids: CASSLKETQYF. The CDR3 region has the DNA TGTGCCAGCAGTTTAAAGGAGACGCAGTATTTT.

This rearrangement joins TRBV5-6 to TRBJ2-3; perhaps TRBD1 as D (6 bases). The CDR3 has 15 residues. Looked up from germline, CDR1 is SGHDT and CDR2 is YYEEEE. V lost 1 base and J lost 2, with 11 bases in between. CDR3 nucleotides: TGTGCCAGCAGCTTGCAGGGGCCAACCACAGATACGCAGTATTTT. Translation: CASSLQGPTTDTQYF.

The chain's CDR3 is CASSTRTGGGSNTEAFF. As DNA, the CDR3 is TGTGCCAGCAGCACGCGGACAGGGGGGGGTTCGAACACTGAAGCTTTCTTT. The genes are TRBV11-2 and TRBJ1-1; the match to TRBD1 covers 10 bases. Unmatched junction bases numbered 10, after V lost 5 bases and J lost 1 base. The CDR3 length is 17 residues. Germline CDR1 SGHAT, CDR2 FQNNGV.

A single count supports this clone. V usage is TRBV6-6 and J usage is TRBJ1-1; 10 bases match TRBD1. CDR3 size: 17 residues. The germline V gene encodes CDR1 MNHNY and CDR2 SVGAGI (reference sequence). Trimming removed 6 bases from V and 5 bases from J; junction bases left unmatched: 15. The CDR3 sequence is CASRRGQGGIVSTEAFF. DNA for the CDR3: TGTGCCAGCAGACGAGGACAGGGGGGAATTGTTTCAACTGAAGCTTTCTTT.

CDR3 region: CASTPRDYKNIQYF. The CDR3 DNA reads as TGTGCCAGCACCCCCCGGGACTACAAAAACATTCAGTACTTC. The chain links TRBV7-2 to TRBJ2-4, with TRBD2 identical over 7 bases. Germline V gene sequence: CDR1 SGHTA, CDR2 FQGNSA. The CDR3 loop spans 14 amino acids. With 7 bases clipped from V and 3 bases from J, the junction kept 6 bases outside the gene matches.

This CDR3 is CAISTRGGYNEQFF. CDR3 nucleotide sequence: TGTGCCATCAGCACCCGAGGGGGCTACAATGAGCAGTTCTTC. The rearrangement uses TRBV10-3 and TRBJ2-1, with a tentative D call TRBD1 (6 bases). The germline gives CDR1 ENHRY, CDR2 SYGVKD. CDR3 length equals 14 residues. The V gene lost 6 bases and the J gene lost 3 bases, with 12 bases spanning the gap.

This clone ranks as medium-sized. The sample has other DNA sequences that encode this CDR3 too. V is TRBV6-1 and J is TRBJ1-3, with a weak D call TRBD1 (5 bases). Trimming removed 1 base from V and 0 bases from J, with 10 bases in between. The CDR3 has 16 amino acids. Germline CDR1 and CDR2: MNHNS and SASEGT. DNA of the CDR3: TGTGCCAGCAGTGAAGGAAGACAGAACTCTGGAAACACCATATATTTT. Protein product: CASSEGRQNSGNTIYF.

This clone has a single count. This chain uses TRBV6-5 with TRBJ1-2; TRBD1 is a possible D gene (5 bases). The CDR3 has 15 amino acids. With 6 bases removed from V and 1 base from J, the gap between germline ends came to 15 bases. Germline CDR1 MNHEY, CDR2 SVGAGI. The CDR3 spells CASSSGTPFNYGYTF. Here the CDR3 DNA reads TGTGCCAGCAGCTCAGGGACGCCCTTTAACTATGGCTACACCTTC.

The V and J genes are TRBV5-1 and TRBJ1-1; weak D call: TRBD1 (6 bases). Trimming took 1 base from V and 5 from J, leaving 15 bases between them. The CDR3 sequence is 15 residues long. Per germline, CDR1 SGHRS and CDR2 YFSETQ. The CDR3 bases are TGCGCCAGCAGCTTGAGGACAGCCCAGGGGACTGAAGCTTTCTTT. Amino acids: CASSLRTAQGTEAFF.

The chain carries TRBV12-5 and TRBJ1-2, with D possibly TRBD1 on 5 matching bases. Between the trimmed V and J ends, which lost 3 bases and 8 bases, there was a span of 16 bases. The CDR3 has 14 residues. Germline lookup yields CDR1 LGHNT and CDR2 FRNRAP. CDR3 sequence (DNA): TGTGCTAGTGGTTTTGGACACCCCGTCGAGGGCTACACCTTC. This sequence encodes CASGFGHPVEGYTF.

This CDR3 reads CASRERGGGYNSPLHF. As DNA, the CDR3 is TGCGCCAGCAGGGAAAGAGGGGGGGGTTATAATTCACCCCTCCACTTT. This chain uses TRBV10-2 with TRBJ1-6; perhaps TRBD1 as D (6 bases). CDR1 is WSHSY, CDR2 SAAADI, per germline. The CDR3 consists of 16 residues. Trimming took 6 bases from V and 4 from J, leaving 16 bases between them.

The chain couples TRBV10-2 to TRBJ2-3, with D maybe TRBD1 (6 bases). The length of the CDR3 is 14 residues. Germline values: CDR1 WSHSY, CDR2 SAAADI. Trimming stripped 8 bases from V and 2 bases from J, with 14 bases between. The CDR3 coding sequence is TGCGCCAGCTGGACAGTGGGAAACACAGATACGCAGTATTTT. It codes for CASWTVGNTDTQYF.